A single sample gave rise to the 25 T cell receptor beta chains below, sequenced in a study of cytomegalovirus exposure and HLA in healthy donors. PCR amplification relied on 60 Vbeta primers (plus 13 Jbeta primers). Assay used: immunoSEQ multiplex PCR; TCRdb lists only in-frame clones, some missing. This table holds 100,000 or so clones, roughly 75% found once. Sample: PBMCs. Receptors were obtained from a male donor in good health and CMV-seropositive.

The rearrangement joins TRBV19 to TRBJ1-1; D remains ambiguous. CDR1 and CDR2 (germline): LNHDA, SQIVND (reference sequence). V shed 5 bases and J shed 7 bases, with 17 bases lying between them. The CDR3 extends over 14 amino acids. The CDR3 here is CASSAISVSNEAFF. The CDR3 coding sequence is TGTGCCAGTAGTGCGATCTCCGTCTCTAATGAAGCTTTCTTT.

This sequence joins TRBV4-3 and TRBJ2-3, with D hard to call. V shed 0 bases and J shed 7 bases, with 17 bases lying between them. The length of the CDR3 is 16 residues. Per germline, CDR1 LGHNA and CDR2 YSLEER. Here the CDR3 reads CASSQDMSDPLYTQYF. CDR3 DNA sequence: TGCGCCAGCAGCCAAGATATGAGCGACCCACTATATACGCAGTATTTT.

The chain combines TRBV5-4 with TRBJ1-2; 7 positions match TRBD1. The germline V gene has CDR1 SGHNT and CDR2 YYREEE (reference sequence). V gave up 4 bases and J gave up 4 bases; unmatched junction bases: 10. CDR3 size: 15 residues. This CDR3 reads CASSAADRRSYGYTF. The CDR3 coding sequence is TGTGCCAGCAGCGCTGCGGACAGGAGGTCCTATGGCTACACCTTC.

The gene calls are TRBV6-4 and TRBJ2-2; no clear D. The CDR3 is made up of 14 amino acids. The V and J ends lost 2 bases and 6 bases respectively, with 10 bases between them. Germline-derived CDR1 and CDR2 are MRHNA and SNTAGT. Written as DNA, the CDR3 is TGTGCCAGCAGTGACGGCCTAGAAGCCGGGGAGCTGTTTTTT. This gives the protein CASSDGLEAGELFF.

This CDR3 reads CASSPGTSGLVDTQYF. CDR3 nucleotides: TGTGCCAGCAGCCCCGGGACTAGCGGCCTAGTAGATACGCAGTATTTT. The chain combines TRBV7-9 with TRBJ2-3, with 11 bases identical to TRBD2. V shed 5 bases and J 5 bases; nucleotides not matched to a gene: 9. This CDR3 has 16 residues. Germline assignment: CDR1 SEHNR and CDR2 FQNEAQ (reference sequence).

The J gene is TRBJ2-1, the V gene TRBV30; 9 bases map to TRBD1. V trimming: 2 bases; J trimming: 8 bases; junction bases outside the gene matches: 10. CDR1 is GTSNPN and CDR2 is SVGIG in the germline V gene (reference sequence). The CDR3 runs to 15 residues. This chain's CDR3 is CAWSTYGTGKYEQFF. In DNA form, the CDR3 reads TGTGCCTGGAGTACATACGGGACAGGGAAATATGAGCAGTTCTTC.

This rearrangement joins TRBV4-2 to TRBJ1-2; tentatively, D is TRBD1 (6 bases). This CDR3 spans 16 amino acids. V shed 3 bases and J shed 0 bases, with 14 bases lying between them. CDR1 and CDR2 from the germline V gene are LGHNA and YNFKEQ. The CDR3 coding sequence is TGTGCCAGCAGCCATCACGACAGGATGTCTAACTATGGCTACACCTTC. Encoded protein: CASSHHDRMSNYGYTF.

V usage is TRBV5-1 and J usage is TRBJ1-5; D ambiguous. This CDR3 region has 13 residues. V lost 0 bases to trimming and J lost 10 bases, with 11 bases between them. Germline-derived CDR1 and CDR2 are SGHRS and YFSETQ. The DNA for the CDR3 is TGCGCCAGCAGCTTGGACGGCCCGGGACCCCAGCATTTT. Protein: CASSLDGPGPQHF.

This clone was seen only once. The chain combines TRBV2 with TRBJ1-5; D remains ambiguous. Trimming took 5 bases from V and 0 from J, leaving 5 bases between them. Germline loops: CDR1 SNHLY, CDR2 FYNNEI. The CDR3 length is 13 residues. The CDR3 reads CASSLYSNQPQHF. The CDR3 nucleotides read TGTGCCAGCAGTTTATATAGCAATCAGCCCCAGCATTTT.

The chain is built from TRBV7-6 and TRBJ2-7; TRBD1 matches at 7 bases. Per the germline V gene, CDR1 is SGHVS and CDR2 is FNYEAQ. The CDR3 covers 14 residues. V was clipped by 0 bases and J by 5 bases; unmatched bases: 4. CDR3: CASSLARGRHEQYF. In DNA, the CDR3 is TGTGCCAGCAGCTTAGCGAGGGGGCGGCACGAGCAGTACTTC.

This chain connects TRBV19 to TRBJ1-3; TRBD1 is a possible D gene (5 bases). The CDR3 is 19 amino acids. CDR1 and CDR2 (germline): LNHDA, SQIVND (reference sequence). V shed 3 bases and J shed 0 bases, with 21 bases lying between them. The CDR3 nucleotides are TGTGCCAGTAGTATTTTTGCAGGGTCGGCCTCGAGCTCTGGAAACACCATATATTTT. Its protein product is CASSIFAGSASSSGNTIYF.

V gene TRBV4-2 combines with J gene TRBJ1-1; tentative D call: TRBD1 (6 bases). Germline CDR1 is LGHNA and CDR2 is YNFKEQ. Trimming cost V 0 bases and J 5 bases, with 13 bases left between them. CDR3 length: 15 residues. The CDR3 loop is CASSQDLGARTEAFF. CDR3 nucleotides: TGTGCCAGCAGCCAAGATTTGGGGGCGCGGACTGAAGCTTTCTTT.

V gene TRBV6-5 combines with J gene TRBJ2-3; 11 bases map to TRBD2. V lost 6 bases, J lost 6 bases, and 5 bases stayed unmatched. The CDR3 length is 14 residues. Germline assignment: CDR1 MNHEY and CDR2 SVGAGI. In nucleotides, the CDR3 is TGTGCCAGCAGACATAGCGGGGGGGCGGATACGCAGTATTTT. Its protein is CASRHSGGADTQYF.

This clone was observed a few times. The chain is built from TRBV7-9 and TRBJ2-3, with TRBD1 as a possible D gene (6 bases). The CDR3 loop spans 17 amino acids. Germline loops: CDR1 SEHNR, CDR2 FQNEAQ (reference sequence). Trimming shortened V by 1 base and J by 6 bases, and 20 bases separated the two germline ends. CDR3 coding DNA: TGTGCCAGCAGCTTAGTAAGAACAGGGCTAACAGGTGATACGCAGTATTTT. The encoded protein is CASSLVRTGLTGDTQYF.

A few counts support this clone. This chain connects TRBV6-1 to TRBJ2-2; D gene uncertain. V was cut by 6 bases and J by 2 bases, with 13 bases left in between. There are 15 residues in the CDR3. CDR1 is MNHNS, CDR2 SASEGT, per germline. The CDR3 nucleotides are TGTGCCAGCAGGCGGAAAGGTACAAACACCGGGGAGCTGTTTTTT. It specifies CASRRKGTNTGELFF.

This sequence joins TRBV7-2 and TRBJ2-7, with 12 bases matching TRBD2. The CDR3 totals 15 residues. The germline V gene encodes CDR1 SGHTA and CDR2 FQGNSA. V lost 5 bases and J lost 0; bases outside the gene matches: 2. CDR3 residues: CASSGLAGSSYEQYF. The CDR3 DNA follows: TGTGCCAGCAGCGGACTAGCGGGGAGCTCCTACGAGCAGTACTTC.

This clone was counted only a few times. The chain employs TRBV7-9 and TRBJ2-2; the D gene is possibly TRBD2 (6 bases). The V gene lost 4 bases and the J gene lost 2 bases, with 8 bases spanning the gap. The germline CDR1 and CDR2 sequences are SEHNR and FQNEAQ (reference sequence). The CDR3 totals 14 residues. DNA for the CDR3: TGTGCCAGCAGCTCCGGGGGTAACACCGGGGAGCTGTTTTTT. It translates to CASSSGGNTGELFF. Full variable domain (rest looked up from reference TRBV7-9 and TRBJ2-2): DTGVSQNPRHKITKRGQNVTFRCDPISEHNRLYWYRQTLGQGPEFLTYFQNEAQLEKSRLLSDRFSAERPKGSFSTLEIQRTEQGDSAMYLCASSSGGNTGELFFGEGSRLTVL.

The V gene is TRBV7-2, the J gene TRBJ2-5; maybe TRBD1 (5 bases). CDR3 length: 12 residues. Germline V gene lookup returns CDR1 SGHTA and CDR2 FQGNSA. V dropped 3 bases and J dropped 6 bases, with 8 bases sitting between them. In DNA form, the CDR3 reads TGTGCCAGCAGCTTCAGGGATCAGACCCAGTACTTC. It yields the protein CASSFRDQTQYF. The whole variable domain, remainder taken from reference TRBV7-2 and TRBJ2-5, is GAGVSQSPSNKVTEKGKDVELRCDPISGHTALYWYRQSLGQGLEFLIYFQGNSAPDKSGLPSDRFSAERTGGSVSTLTIQRTQQEDSAVYLCASSFRDQTQYFGPGTRLLVL.

V usage is TRBV7-9 and J usage is TRBJ1-3; 10 bases agree with TRBD1. Germline V lookup: CDR1 SEHNR, CDR2 FQNEAQ (reference sequence). The CDR3 totals 18 residues. After removal of 7 bases from V and 0 bases from J, the junction contained 12 bases not matched to a gene. The CDR3 reads CASIGALTGGTSGNTIYF. The CDR3 DNA reads TGTGCCAGCATAGGGGCGCTGACAGGGGGCACCTCTGGAAACACCATATATTTT.

The rearrangement uses TRBV11-2 and TRBJ1-4; 9 nucleotides agree with TRBD1. CDR1 is SGHAT, CDR2 FQNNGV, per germline. The CDR3 consists of 15 residues. V was clipped by 5 bases and J by 10 bases; unmatched bases: 11. CDR3 nucleotide sequence: TGTGCCAGCAGCCCCCCCGGGACAGGGCCTGTAAAACTGTTTTTT. Amino acid sequence: CASSPPGTGPVKLFF. The entire variable domain, with the rest obtained from reference TRBV11-2 and TRBJ1-4, is as follows: EAGVAQSPRYKIIEKRQSVAFWCNPISGHATLYWYQQILGQGPKLLIQFQNNGVVDDSQLPKDRFSAERLKGVDSTLKIQPAKLEDSAVYLCASSPPGTGPVKLFFGSGTQLSVL.

Points on this clone: The sample contains more than one DNA sequence encoding this CDR3. In nucleotides, the CDR3 is TGTGCCAGCAGCTGGGACAGTACTGAAGCTTTCTTT. Translating it yields CASSWDSTEAFF. The chain has TRBV7-9 and TRBJ1-1; the match to TRBD1 covers 7 bases. Germline values: CDR1 SEHNR, CDR2 FQNEAQ (reference sequence). J was trimmed by 5 bases and V by 4 bases; bases with no gene match: 1. The CDR3 runs 12 residues.

This chain's CDR3 is CATSREAQPNEKLFF. The CDR3 DNA reads as TGTGCCACCAGCAGGGAGGCTCAGCCTAATGAAAAACTGTTTTTT. The chain has TRBV15 and TRBJ1-4; D unclear. Trimming removed 3 bases at V and 3 bases at J, with 11 bases between. CDR1 LNHNV and CDR2 YYDKDF come from the germline V gene (reference sequence). This CDR3 contains 15 residues.

V usage is TRBV5-1 and J usage is TRBJ2-3; D may be TRBD1 (5 bases). V lost 2 bases and J 0 bases, leaving 13 bases between the germline ends. This CDR3 spans 16 amino acids. Germline V gene sequence: CDR1 SGHRS, CDR2 YFSETQ. The CDR3 loop reads CASSFHRQPSTDTQYF. The CDR3 nucleotides are TGCGCCAGCAGCTTTCACCGACAGCCAAGCACAGATACGCAGTATTTT.

The rearrangement uses TRBV5-6 and TRBJ2-7; D is possibly TRBD2 (7 bases). CDR3 size: 17 residues. The V and J ends lost 3 bases and 4 bases respectively, with 23 bases between them. The V gene's germline CDR1 is SGHDT and CDR2 YYEEEE. The DNA for the CDR3 is TGTGCCAGCAGCTACGGGGGGCCCCTCGACCCAAATTACGAGCAGTACTTC. Translating it yields CASSYGGPLDPNYEQYF.

This chain links TRBV28 with TRBJ2-7, with 7 bases matching TRBD2. The CDR3 sequence is 13 residues long. Trimming took 7 bases from V and 2 from J; bases not matched to a gene: 5. Germline V gene data show CDR1 as MDHEN and CDR2 as SYDVKM. CDR3 DNA sequence: TGTGCCAGCAAGGGGACTACTCCCTACGAGCAGTACTTC. Translation gives CASKGTTPYEQYF.